This T cell receptor (beta chain) derives from a study of brain T cells in children with intractable seizures. Comments on this clone: Its antigen is as yet unknown.

Only cases whose brain tissue showed the highest T cell transcript signatures were sequenced. Looked up from germline, CDR1 is MNHEY and CDR2 is SMNVEV (reference sequence). CDR3 length equals 14 residues. V was shortened by 2 bases and J by 0 bases, with 7 bases between the two germline ends. The table came from immunoSEQ multiplex PCR; TCRdb's copy has only in-frame clones and leaves some out. Here the sample spans roughly 64,000 clones, around 95% being singletons. Study-level results: HCMV serostatus was not known, and viral specificity came from CDR3 similarity only.

The clonotype was recovered from a boy younger than two with focal cortical dysplasia and intractable seizures. The sequenced sample was peripheral blood, obtained at surgery. The chain couples TRBV27 to TRBJ1-1; no definite D call. This chain's CDR3 is CASSLAVMNTEAFF. DNA of the CDR3: TGTGCCAGCAGTTTAGCGGTCATGAACACTGAAGCTTTCTTT.